These 20 T cell receptor beta chains originate from one sample sequenced in a study of T cell responses to AZD1222 COVID-19 vaccine (dated by TCRdb to about 2021). What the time point label conveys for this sample: baseline before first vaccination. Libraries were built with the immunoSEQ multiplex PCR assay. In TCRdb, the immuneACCESS table is reduced to in-frame sequences with V and J assigned. These tables do not hold every clone; where another copy was compared, an unresolved V gene accounts for under half, and the others remain unexplained. Recorded for this sample are 130,000 or so clones; around nine tenths of them occurred a single time. The biggest ten clones account for 25% to 35% of the sample. The sequences come from peripheral blood, collected on day 0 of AZD1222 vaccination. All receptors come from an adult in good health.

The chain is built from TRBV5-6 and TRBJ2-1; D gene uncertain. V gave up 1 base and J gave up 9 bases, with 14 bases separating them. The CDR3 extends over 14 amino acids. The germline V gene has CDR1 SGHDT and CDR2 YYEEEE. The CDR3 region is CASSLLATIGEQFF. The CDR3 DNA follows: TGTGCCAGCAGCTTGCTTGCGACAATCGGTGAGCAGTTCTTC.

The chain couples TRBV6-5 to TRBJ2-7; D uncertain. V lost 6 bases to trimming and J lost 1 base, with 10 bases between them. Per germline, CDR1 MNHEY and CDR2 SVGAGI. The CDR3 is 13 amino acids. CDR3 bases: TGTGCCAGCAGGAGCGATGTATCCTACGAGCAGTACTTC. Translating it yields CASRSDVSYEQYF.

The gene calls are TRBV11-2 and TRBJ2-2, with D possibly being TRBD2 (5 bases). Germline V CDR1 and CDR2: SGHAT, FQNNGV. V was clipped by 2 bases and J by 8 bases, with 9 bases between them. The CDR3 contains 13 residues. The CDR3 spells CASSLNSDGELFF. The CDR3 nucleotides are TGTGCCAGCAGCTTAAATAGCGATGGGGAGCTGTTTTTT.

V and J are TRBV27 and TRBJ2-1, with D hard to call. Trimming pared 6 bases from V and 6 bases from J, leaving 9 bases between. Germline-derived CDR1 and CDR2 are MNHEY and SMNVEV (reference sequence). The CDR3 consists of 12 residues. CDR3 in DNA: TGTGCCAGCAGGGTTGGAAGCAATGAGCAGTTCTTC. Translation: CASRVGSNEQFF.

The chain recombines TRBV6-2 or TRBV6-3 with TRBJ2-5; D uncertain. This CDR3 is built from 15 residues. The germline V gene has CDR1 MNHEY and CDR2 SVGEGT. V dropped 5 bases and J dropped 2 bases, with 15 bases sitting between them. CDR3 residues: CASSNPGHLQETQYF. Here the CDR3 DNA reads TGTGCCAGCAGTAACCCTGGGCACCTACAAGAGACCCAGTACTTC.

This chain joins TRBV10-2 and TRBJ1-1; D is unresolved. The CDR3 runs 12 residues. From germline, CDR1 is WSHSY and CDR2 SAAADI. V was cut by 3 bases and J by 3 bases, with 5 bases left in between. The CDR3 bases are TGCGCCAGCAGTGAAGGGTACACTGAAGCTTTCTTT. Translation: CASSEGYTEAFF.

The chain has TRBV6-5 and TRBJ1-1; D possibly corresponds to TRBD1 (6 bases). Germline values: CDR1 MNHEY, CDR2 SVGAGI. V was pared by 10 bases and J by 1 base, with 10 bases between. The CDR3 totals 12 residues. The CDR3 nucleotides are TGTGCCAACTCGGGACAGAACACTGAAGCTTTCTTT. Residues: CANSGQNTEAFF.

The genes are TRBV14 and TRBJ2-5, with D possibly being TRBD2 (6 bases). Germline loops: CDR1 SGHDN, CDR2 FVKESK. The CDR3 is made up of 16 amino acids. V was shortened by 4 bases and J by 5 bases, with 20 bases between the two germline ends. CDR3 nucleotide sequence: TGTGCCAGCAGCCCCGGGCGGAGGGCCATATGGGAGACCCAGTACTTC. Its protein product is CASSPGRRAIWETQYF. The whole variable domain, remainder taken from reference TRBV14 and TRBJ2-5, is EAGVTQFPSHSVIEKGQTVTLRCDPISGHDNLYWYRRVMGKEIKFLLHFVKESKQDESGMPNNRFLAERTGGTYSTLKVQPAELEDSGVYFCASSPGRRAIWETQYFGPGTRLLVL.

The CDR3 spells CASSLEYPNYGYTF. The CDR3 region has the DNA TGTGCCAGCAGCTTGGAGTACCCTAACTATGGCTACACCTTC. This chain links TRBV5-4 with TRBJ1-2; D not resolved. This CDR3 is built from 14 residues. Trimming left V 0 bases short and J 0 bases short, with 6 bases between. Germline-derived CDR1 and CDR2 are SGHNT and YYREEE (reference sequence).

This chain links TRBV27 with TRBJ2-3; 10 bases align to TRBD1. Unmatched junction bases numbered 3, after V lost 6 bases and J lost 3 bases. Germline CDR1 and CDR2: MNHEY and SMNVEV (reference sequence). The CDR3 is 14 amino acids. The CDR3 coding sequence is TGTGCCAGCAGGAGACAGGGGGCGACAGATACGCAGTATTTT. It translates to CASRRQGATDTQYF.

This chain uses TRBV5-6 with TRBJ2-7; D possibly matches TRBD1 or TRBD2 (5 bases each). This CDR3 contains 14 residues. Germline lookup yields CDR1 SGHDT and CDR2 YYEEEE. The V end was cut by 2 bases, the J end by 1 base, with 10 bases between. The DNA for the CDR3 is TGTGCCAGCAGCTTATGGGGGTTTTCCTACGAGCAGTACTTC. It is translated as CASSLWGFSYEQYF.

The chain combines TRBV2 with TRBJ2-5; D perhaps matches TRBD1 (5 bases). Deletions cut 3 bases from V and 2 bases from J, with 10 bases between. CDR1 is SNHLY, CDR2 FYNNEI, per germline. The CDR3 is 14 amino acids. Here the CDR3 DNA reads TGTGCCAGCAGTGAGTTTAGGGGACAAGAGACCCAGTACTTC. Encoded protein: CASSEFRGQETQYF.

The V and J genes are TRBV7-9 and TRBJ1-3; D gene unclear. V was pared by 0 bases and J by 0 bases, with 9 bases between. This CDR3 comprises 16 residues. The germline V gene encodes CDR1 SEHNR and CDR2 FQNEAQ (reference sequence). The DNA of the CDR3 is TGTGCCAGCAGCTTAGCAAGCAGTTACTCTGGAAACACCATATATTTT. Amino acid sequence: CASSLASSYSGNTIYF.

The gene calls are TRBV27 and TRBJ1-1, with no clear D. CDR3 size: 14 residues. Germline CDR1 MNHEY, CDR2 SMNVEV (reference sequence). V gave up 3 bases and J gave up 1 base, with 9 bases separating them. The CDR3 DNA is TGTGCCAGCAGTTTCTTATTTGGGAACACTGAAGCTTTCTTT. It translates to CASSFLFGNTEAFF.

As DNA, the CDR3 is TGCAGCGTTCCGCCCCCCGGGACTAGCGGGAACGGGGGTACGCAGTATTTT. Protein sequence: CSVPPPGTSGNGGTQYF. This chain links TRBV29-1 with TRBJ2-3; 13 bases match TRBD2. V was clipped by 5 bases and J by 8 bases; unmatched bases: 16. Germline CDR1 and CDR2: SQVTM and ANQGSEA. The CDR3 is 17 residues long.

V gene TRBV5-1 combines with J gene TRBJ2-1; TRBD2 matches 10 bases. CDR1 and CDR2 from the germline V gene are SGHRS and YFSETQ. V trimming: 3 bases; J trimming: 5 bases; junction bases outside the gene matches: 5. The CDR3 runs to 15 residues. The CDR3 nucleotides are TGCGCCAGCAGCTGGCGGACTAGCGGAGACAATGAGCAGTTCTTC. Amino acids: CASSWRTSGDNEQFF.

V is TRBV7-9 and J is TRBJ2-5; unclear D gene. Germline CDR1 reads SEHNR; CDR2 reads FQNEAQ (reference sequence). V lost 2 bases and J lost 5, with 9 bases in between. CDR3 size: 13 residues. The CDR3 DNA sequence: TGTGCCAGCAGCTTATGGGGTGAGGAGACCCAGTACTTC. It codes for CASSLWGEETQYF.

This rearrangement joins TRBV7-8 to TRBJ1-2, with 7 nucleotides matching TRBD1. Trimming took 3 bases from V and 7 from J; bases not matched to a gene: 14. The germline V gene has CDR1 SGHVS and CDR2 FQNEAQ. CDR3 length: 16 residues. CDR3 sequence reads: CASSLGRRRGISGYTF. In DNA form, the CDR3 reads TGTGCCAGCAGCTTGGGGCGGCGCAGGGGGATAAGTGGCTACACCTTC.

The V gene is TRBV5-3, the J gene TRBJ1-5; 8 bases align to TRBD1. TRBV5-3 falls under the ORF class, with uncertain function. With 3 bases clipped from V and 1 base from J, the junction kept 12 bases outside the gene matches. The CDR3 contains 18 residues. CDR3 DNA sequence: TGTGCCAGAAGCTCGATAGACAGGGGACGTTCGAGCAATCAGCCCCAGCATTTT. It encodes CARSSIDRGRSSNQPQHF.

J is TRBJ1-6 and V is TRBV2; D remains unclear. Germline V CDR1 and CDR2: SNHLY, FYNNEI. This CDR3 is built from 14 residues. Trimming cost V 6 bases and J 9 bases, with 15 bases left between them. CDR3 sequence (DNA): TGTGCCAGCAGGGGAGGACGGGTTGGTTCACCCCTCCACTTT. Translating it yields CASRGGRVGSPLHF.